Shown below are 30 T cell receptor beta chains from a single sample sequenced in a study of shared T cell receptors in the human thymus. Using immunoSEQ multiplex PCR, the repertoire was profiled, and TCRdb retains in-frame clones only, with some absent. The table includes about 380,000 clones, about 95% detected once. The sample taken for sequencing was thymocytes. The source is a human donor.

This rearrangement joins TRBV4-1 to TRBJ2-3, with 8 nucleotides matching TRBD2. CDR1 MGHRA and CDR2 YSYEKL come from the germline V gene. J gave up 4 bases and V 4 bases, and 7 bases lay outside the gene matches. The CDR3 is made up of 15 amino acids. The CDR3 sequence is CASSLREREPDTQYF. CDR3 DNA: TGCGCCAGCAGCCTCCGGGAGCGGGAGCCAGATACGCAGTATTTT.

The chain combines TRBV7-9 with TRBJ2-5; 10 positions match TRBD2. The ends lost 1 base at V and 4 bases at J; junction bases unmatched: 6. This CDR3 has 16 amino acids. Per the germline V gene, CDR1 is SEHNR and CDR2 is FQNEAQ (reference sequence). CDR3 in DNA: TGTGCCAGCAGCTTAGGTCCTAGCGGGAGTATAGAGACCCAGTACTTC. Translation: CASSLGPSGSIETQYF.

The gene calls are TRBV7-9 and TRBJ1-2; maybe TRBD1 (5 bases). From germline, CDR1 is SEHNR and CDR2 FQNEAQ (reference sequence). Trimming stripped 1 base from V and 8 bases from J, with 8 bases between. CDR3 length equals 12 residues. The CDR3 DNA sequence: TGTGCCAGCAGCTTAGTGACAGACGGCTACACCTTC. Its protein is CASSLVTDGYTF.

V usage is TRBV28 and J usage is TRBJ2-7; D is possibly TRBD2 (6 bases). In germline, CDR1 is MDHEN, CDR2 SYDVKM. This CDR3 is built from 13 residues. V was clipped by 10 bases and J by 2 bases, with 15 bases between them. The CDR3 loop reads CATQMGGTYEQYF. The CDR3, as DNA: TGTGCCACCCAGATGGGGGGAACCTACGAGCAGTACTTC.

This chain uses TRBV19 with TRBJ2-3; the match to TRBD2 covers 13 bases. With V trimmed by 4 bases and J by 2 bases, 6 bases remained unmatched. The CDR3 contains 17 residues. Germline V gene sequence: CDR1 LNHDA, CDR2 SQIVND (reference sequence). The CDR3 reads CASSTVGLAGLTDTQYF. The CDR3 region has the DNA TGTGCCAGTAGTACCGTGGGACTAGCGGGACTCACAGATACGCAGTATTTT.

This sequence joins TRBV19 and TRBJ2-1; D possibly corresponds to TRBD2 (5 bases). Germline V lookup: CDR1 LNHDA, CDR2 SQIVND (reference sequence). Trimming took 6 bases from V and 3 from J, leaving 12 bases between them. The length of the CDR3 is 14 residues. CDR3 amino acids: CASSALTSYNEQFF. In nucleotides, the CDR3 is TGTGCCAGTAGCGCTCTTACTAGCTACAATGAGCAGTTCTTC.

This rearrangement joins TRBV28 to TRBJ1-1, with 9 bases lining up with TRBD1. In germline, CDR1 is MDHEN, CDR2 SYDVKM. The CDR3 consists of 15 residues. The V gene end was trimmed by 5 bases and the J gene end by 5 bases; junction bases not matched to a gene: 9. The DNA for the CDR3 is TGTGCCAGCAGTATACTGGGACAGGGTAAGACTGAAGCTTTCTTT. This codes for CASSILGQGKTEAFF.

The V and J genes are TRBV6-1 and TRBJ1-3, with a possible D match to TRBD1 (6 bases). Trimming removed 3 bases from V and 4 bases from J, with 10 bases in between. The CDR3 length is 14 residues. From germline, CDR1 is MNHNS and CDR2 SASEGT. The CDR3 nucleotides are TGTGCCAGCAGTGATCCGGGGGCGGGAAACACCATATATTTT. This codes for CASSDPGAGNTIYF.

The chain combines TRBV5-1 with TRBJ2-3; 8 bases line up with TRBD2. Germline CDR1 is SGHRS and CDR2 is YFSETQ. Germline trimming cut 4 bases from V and 5 bases from J; bases unmatched to any gene: 12. The CDR3 is 16 residues long. The CDR3 reads CASSHRERELIDTQYF. The CDR3 DNA follows: TGCGCCAGCAGCCATAGAGAGCGGGAGTTGATAGATACGCAGTATTTT.

J is TRBJ1-5 and V is TRBV19, with D uncertain. Trimming cost V 4 bases and J 3 bases, with 7 bases left between them. Germline assignment: CDR1 LNHDA and CDR2 SQIVND (reference sequence). CDR3 length equals 13 residues. CDR3 loop: CASSTGFNQPQHF. For the CDR3, the DNA is TGTGCCAGTAGTACCGGGTTCAATCAGCCCCAGCATTTT.

This clone was observed once. The V gene is TRBV5-6, the J gene TRBJ2-1, with a possible D match to TRBD2 (5 bases). Germline V lookup: CDR1 SGHDT, CDR2 YYEEEE. This CDR3 is built from 15 residues. V dropped 0 bases and J dropped 3 bases, with 10 bases sitting between them. The CDR3 region has the DNA TGTGCCAGCAGCTTGGCCGGGAAGGGCTACAATGAGCAGTTCTTC. Protein: CASSLAGKGYNEQFF.

The chain carries TRBV5-1 and TRBJ2-2; 8 nucleotides align to TRBD2. Germline V gene data show CDR1 as SGHRS and CDR2 as YFSETQ. J was trimmed by 4 bases and V by 3 bases; bases with no gene match: 8. This CDR3 has 16 residues. The CDR3 bases are TGCGCCAGCAGCTCTATAGCGGGAAAGGCCACCGGGGAGCTGTTTTTT. Translated: CASSSIAGKATGELFF.

This clone was recorded once. V is TRBV6-5 and J is TRBJ2-3; D perhaps matches TRBD1 (6 bases). V was shortened by 2 bases and J by 3 bases, with 9 bases between the two germline ends. Germline CDR1 and CDR2: MNHEY and SVGAGI. The CDR3 contains 14 residues. This chain's CDR3 is CASSYPGETDTQYF. The CDR3 coding sequence is TGTGCCAGCAGTTACCCAGGGGAAACAGATACGCAGTATTTT.

This clone appeared once. The chain employs TRBV9 and TRBJ2-3, with D unclear. CDR3 length equals 15 residues. Germline values: CDR1 SGDLS, CDR2 YYNGEE. The V end lost 0 bases, the J end lost 2 bases, and 10 bases lay between the germline ends. The CDR3 bases are TGTGCCAGCAGCGTAGTAGCTGACTCCACAGATACGCAGTATTTT. Residues: CASSVVADSTDTQYF. Full variable domain (missing parts from reference TRBV9 and TRBJ2-3): DSGVTQTPKHLITATGQRVTLRCSPRSGDLSVYWYQQSLDQGLQFLIQYYNGEERAKGNILERFSAQQFPDLHSELNLSSLELGDSALYFCASSVVADSTDTQYFGPGTRLTVL.

This chain connects TRBV7-6 to TRBJ2-1; TRBD2 aligns across 7 bases. The J segment lost 5 bases and the V segment lost 1 base, leaving 5 bases of the junction unmatched. The CDR3 totals 15 residues. Germline V gene sequence: CDR1 SGHVS, CDR2 FNYEAQ. CDR3: CASSLELAENNEQFF. CDR3 in DNA: TGTGCCAGCAGCTTAGAGCTAGCGGAGAACAATGAGCAGTTCTTC.

The rearrangement joins TRBV28 to TRBJ1-2; 9 nucleotides match TRBD1. J lost 6 bases, V lost 3 bases, and 8 bases had no gene match. Germline CDR1 reads MDHEN; CDR2 reads SYDVKM. This CDR3 is built from 15 residues. The CDR3 region is CASSFKLGQGNGYTF. In DNA form, the CDR3 reads TGTGCCAGCAGTTTCAAACTGGGACAGGGCAATGGCTACACCTTC.

The genes are TRBV5-1 and TRBJ1-1; tentatively, D is TRBD1 (5 bases). V was pared by 4 bases and J by 5 bases, with 15 bases between. The CDR3 loop spans 14 amino acids. Germline-derived CDR1 and CDR2 are SGHRS and YFSETQ. This CDR3 reads CASSRILQETEAFF. The CDR3 DNA sequence: TGCGCCAGCAGCCGGATTCTACAGGAGACTGAAGCTTTCTTT.

The V and J genes are TRBV12-5 and TRBJ2-3; no reliable D call. CDR1 is LGHNT, CDR2 FRNRAP, per germline. V lost 1 base and J 3 bases, leaving 8 bases between the germline ends. The CDR3 covers 14 residues. For the CDR3, the DNA is TGTGCTAGTGGTTTGGAGGTGGAAACAGATACGCAGTATTTT. Translating gives CASGLEVETDTQYF.

The chain is built from TRBV2 and TRBJ2-5; TRBD1 aligns across 9 bases. V trimming: 7 bases; J trimming: 14 bases; junction bases outside the gene matches: 14. The CDR3 is 13 residues long. Germline V gene lookup returns CDR1 SNHLY and CDR2 FYNNEI. The CDR3 coding sequence is TGTGCCAGCACAGAAGGTATAGGGACAGGGTACTACTTC. It is translated as CASTEGIGTGYYF.

The chain uses TRBV30 and TRBJ2-7; 8 bases align to TRBD2. Trimming cost V 4 bases and J 5 bases; bases outside gene matches: 7. Germline V gives CDR1 GTSNPN, CDR2 SVGIG (reference sequence). The CDR3 spans 13 residues. CDR3 coding DNA: TGTGCCTGGAACCCAAGCGGGAGCAACGAGCAGTACTTC. It specifies CAWNPSGSNEQYF.

This chain's CDR3 is CASSPYRGNYGYTF. CDR3 DNA: TGTGCCAGCAGTCCATACAGGGGTAACTATGGCTACACCTTC. The J gene is TRBJ1-2, the V gene TRBV27; 7 bases fit TRBD1. V was pared by 5 bases and J by 1 base, with 4 bases of the junction left unmatched. Germline V gene lookup returns CDR1 MNHEY and CDR2 SMNVEV (reference sequence). The CDR3 consists of 14 residues.

This sequence joins TRBV7-2 and TRBJ2-7; TRBD2 matches at 13 bases. V trimming: 5 bases; J trimming: 2 bases; junction bases outside the gene matches: 9. This CDR3 contains 17 residues. CDR1 and CDR2 from the germline V gene are SGHTA and FQGNSA. This chain's CDR3 is CASSRTTGLAGAYEQYF. The DNA of the CDR3 is TGTGCCAGCAGCCGAACCACCGGACTAGCGGGGGCCTACGAGCAGTACTTC.

This clone was counted a few times. The chain is built from TRBV7-2 and TRBJ2-7; D is possibly TRBD2 (6 bases). Germline values: CDR1 SGHTA, CDR2 FQGNSA. The CDR3 contains 16 residues. V dropped 0 bases and J dropped 2 bases, with 14 bases sitting between them. The CDR3 DNA reads TGTGCCAGCAGCTTAGCGACCAGCGGGCTTGCCTACGAGCAGTACTTC. This translates into CASSLATSGLAYEQYF.

The genes are TRBV4-3 and TRBJ2-1, with 7 bases that match TRBD2. Germline CDR1 reads LGHNA; CDR2 reads YSLEER. J lost 0 bases, V lost 3 bases, and 11 bases had no gene match. CDR3 length: 18 amino acids. CDR3 protein: CASSHPPGRGSSYNEQFF. The CDR3 DNA follows: TGCGCCAGCAGCCACCCACCCGGCCGCGGGAGCTCCTACAATGAGCAGTTCTTC.

This clone occurred once. The genes are TRBV4-1 and TRBJ2-7; D is undetermined. Per the germline V gene, CDR1 is MGHRA and CDR2 is YSYEKL. This CDR3 is built from 17 residues. Trimming cost V 4 bases and J 3 bases, with 22 bases left between them. The DNA of the CDR3 is TGCGCCAGCAGCCCCAATGCTGTGGTACCCATCCTCTACGAGCAGTACTTC. This sequence encodes CASSPNAVVPILYEQYF.

The chain carries TRBV4-1 and TRBJ2-3; the D gene is possibly TRBD2 (7 bases). Germline loops: CDR1 MGHRA, CDR2 YSYEKL. Trimming took 4 bases from V and 7 from J, leaving 12 bases between them. This CDR3 is built from 13 residues. The CDR3 DNA is TGCGCCAGCAGCCTCGGGGGGACACATACGCAGTATTTT. As protein: CASSLGGTHTQYF.

In this sample, this clone turned up a few times. V gene TRBV27 combines with J gene TRBJ2-7; tentatively, D is TRBD2 (6 bases). This CDR3 contains 15 residues. V gave up 7 bases and J gave up 9 bases, with 25 bases separating them. Germline V gene sequence: CDR1 MNHEY, CDR2 SMNVEV (reference sequence). As DNA, the CDR3 is TGTGCCAGCAAGCTTATAGCGGCACCTAACGGTGGGCAGTACTTC. It translates to CASKLIAAPNGGQYF.

The chain carries TRBV4-2 and TRBJ2-5; the match to TRBD2 covers 11 bases. CDR1 LGHNA and CDR2 YNFKEQ come from the germline V gene. The CDR3 loop spans 17 amino acids. Trimming at V came to 0 bases and at J to 7 bases, leaving 10 bases not matched to a gene. The CDR3 coding sequence is TGTGCCAGCAGCCAAGAGGGCGGGACTAGCGGCGGGGGGACCCAGTACTTC. It yields the protein CASSQEGGTSGGGTQYF.

This clone turned up a few times. J is TRBJ2-2 and V is TRBV30, with TRBD1 as a possible D gene (6 bases). Trimming removed 2 bases from V and 6 bases from J, with 13 bases in between. Germline CDR1 GTSNPN, CDR2 SVGIG (reference sequence). The CDR3 runs 14 residues. The CDR3 region has the DNA TGTGCCTGGAGTCCTACAGGGTCGGCCGGGGAGCTGTTTTTT. Protein sequence: CAWSPTGSAGELFF.

The chain joins TRBV18 to TRBJ2-7, with 9 bases that match TRBD2. The CDR3 length is 15 residues. Germline V gives CDR1 KGHSH, CDR2 LQKENI. Trimming removed 6 bases from V and 2 bases from J; junction bases left unmatched: 8. CDR3 protein: CASSPRLAETYEQYF. The CDR3 nucleotides read TGTGCCAGCTCTCCTCGACTAGCGGAGACCTACGAGCAGTACTTC.